This TCR beta chain was sequenced in a study of CD8 T cells in ankylosing spondylitis. Study-level findings and limits: A subset of motif variants has previously been described in the synovial fluid and blood of reactive arthritis. Matched ankylosing spondylitis synovial fluid reportedly showed significant enrichment of disease-linked clones. Among TCR beta sequences, a motif of under ten highly homologous variants appeared characteristic of ankylosing spondylitis blood.

This clonotype turned up a few times. Its antigen is as yet unknown. This CDR3 spans 14 amino acids. The germline V gene has CDR1 MDHEN and CDR2 SYDVKM. Trimming took 3 bases from V and 6 from J, leaving 14 bases between them. TCRdb fed the 5' RACE reads into MiXCR, producing one record per CDR3 protein. The sample gives 350,000 to 400,000 distinct CDR3 sequences, roughly 22% of which show up once; roughly 14% is in the top ten. This receptor was taken from a male donor with ankylosing spondylitis or in good health (not recorded which). The sequenced sample was blood, either unsorted or a sorted T cell fraction (not recorded which). The chain couples TRBV28 to TRBJ1-2, with unresolved D. The CDR3 spells CASSFAGLIDGYTF. In nucleotides, the CDR3 is TGTGCCAGCAGTTTCGCCGGACTCATCGATGGCTACACCTTC.